One and the same sample provided the 13 T cell receptor beta chains below, sequenced in a study of blood T cell repertoires in COVID-19. The method was immunoSEQ multiplex PCR; TCRdb's version includes in-frame clones alone and lacks a portion of them. The repertoire holds a few hundred thousand clones, 75% to 90% seen once, with under 2.5% in the top ten. What was sequenced was PBMCs or T cells enriched from blood (not recorded which). The receptors were sampled from a man aged 30 to 39 who had recovered from COVID-19.

This rearrangement joins TRBV9 to TRBJ2-5; perhaps TRBD1 as D (6 bases). The V end was cut by 2 bases, the J end by 4 bases, with 18 bases between. The CDR3 length is 16 residues. Germline V CDR1 and CDR2: SGDLS, YYNGEE. CDR3: CASSVSSGVFLETQYF. The CDR3 DNA follows: TGTGCCAGCAGCGTGAGTTCAGGGGTCTTTCTAGAGACCCAGTACTTC.

The rearrangement links TRBV25-1 to TRBJ2-2; 10 bases agree with TRBD2. J lost 5 bases, V lost 5 bases, and 2 bases had no gene match. Per the germline V gene, CDR1 is MGHDK and CDR2 is SYGVNS. The CDR3 extends over 14 amino acids. In DNA form, the CDR3 reads TGTGCCAGCAGTCCTAGCGGGGGTACCGGGGAGCTGTTTTTT. It is translated as CASSPSGGTGELFF.

V usage is TRBV9 and J usage is TRBJ2-5, with D possibly matching TRBD2 (5 bases). V was shortened by 4 bases and J by 2 bases, with 15 bases between the two germline ends. CDR3 length: 15 amino acids. Germline V gene data show CDR1 as SGDLS and CDR2 as YYNGEE. Here the CDR3 DNA reads TGTGCCAGCAGCCCGTCGGGCGGGCCTCAAGAGACCCAGTACTTC. It specifies CASSPSGGPQETQYF.

The V call is TRBV7-9, the J call TRBJ2-7; tentatively, D is TRBD2 (5 bases). The germline V and J ends were trimmed by 4 bases and 1 base, with 14 bases remaining between them. CDR3 length: 15 amino acids. CDR1 is SEHNR and CDR2 is FQNEAQ in the germline V gene (reference sequence). CDR3 region: CASSSDRLPSYEQYF. CDR3 DNA: TGTGCCAGCAGCTCGGACCGACTACCATCCTACGAGCAGTACTTC.

The chain has TRBV3-1 (or the pseudogene TRBV3-2) and TRBJ2-7; 7 nucleotides line up with TRBD2. With 0 bases clipped from V and 1 base from J, the junction kept 6 bases outside the gene matches. This CDR3 has 16 residues. The germline V gene encodes CDR1 LGHDT and CDR2 YNNKEL (reference sequence). CDR3 region: CASSQDPGLDSYEQYF. The CDR3 nucleotides are TGTGCCAGCAGCCAAGATCCCGGACTAGATTCCTACGAGCAGTACTTC.

This clone was found once. The chain carries TRBV19 and TRBJ1-2; D may be TRBD1 (6 bases). Trimming removed 4 bases from V and 2 bases from J, with 14 bases in between. This CDR3 is 15 amino acids long. Looked up from germline, CDR1 is LNHDA and CDR2 is SQIVND (reference sequence). The CDR3 is CASSTRADRNYGYTF. CDR3 bases: TGTGCCAGTAGTACAAGAGCCGACAGGAACTATGGCTACACCTTC.

This chain uses TRBV5-8 with TRBJ1-5; D not certain. Germline CDR1 reads SGHTS; CDR2 reads YDEGEE. V was pared by 4 bases and J by 3 bases, with 11 bases between. The CDR3 extends over 14 amino acids. The CDR3 spells CASSDRLFNQPQHF. The CDR3 nucleotides are TGTGCCAGCAGCGATCGACTGTTCAATCAGCCCCAGCATTTT.

For the CDR3, the DNA is TGTGCCACCAGTGATTACTATGGGACCATATATTTT. Its translation: CATSDYYGTIYF. The J gene is TRBJ1-3, the V gene TRBV24-1; D remains unclear. V lost 2 bases, J lost 10 bases, and 8 bases lay in between. CDR3 length: 12 amino acids. The germline CDR1 and CDR2 sequences are KGHDR and SFDVKD.

The chain is built from TRBV2 and TRBJ2-5, with D possibly being TRBD1 (5 bases). The V end was cut by 7 bases, the J end by 0 bases, with 12 bases between. Germline assignment: CDR1 SNHLY and CDR2 FYNNEI. The CDR3 contains 14 residues. CDR3 sequence reads: CASKQTEYQETQYF. The DNA for the CDR3 is TGTGCCAGCAAACAGACAGAGTACCAAGAGACCCAGTACTTC. Variable domain in full (rest from reference TRBV2 and TRBJ2-5): EPEVTQTPSHQVTQMGQEVILRCVPISNHLYFYWYRQILGQKVEFLVSFYNNEISEKSEIFDDQFSVERPDGSNFTLKIRSTKLEDSAMYFCASKQTEYQETQYFGPGTRLLVL.

This sequence joins TRBV5-5 and TRBJ1-5; D is uncertain. Between the trimmed V and J ends, which lost 0 bases and 0 bases, there was a span of 7 bases. The CDR3 loop spans 15 amino acids. CDR1 SGHKS and CDR2 YYEKEE come from the germline V gene (reference sequence). DNA of the CDR3: TGTGCCAGCAGCTTGGCCCCGTATAGCAATCAGCCCCAGCATTTT. It translates to CASSLAPYSNQPQHF.

The V gene is TRBV27, the J gene TRBJ2-3, with a tentative D call TRBD2 (7 bases). Per germline, CDR1 MNHEY and CDR2 SMNVEV (reference sequence). This CDR3 comprises 13 residues. The V end was cut by 5 bases, the J end by 4 bases, with 10 bases between. CDR3 DNA sequence: TGTGCCAGCAGTAGGGGGGGGGCAGATACGCAGTATTTT. Translation gives CASSRGGADTQYF.

V is TRBV5-1 and J is TRBJ2-5; tentative D call: TRBD1 (6 bases). CDR3 length: 15 residues. Trimming stripped 4 bases from V and 5 bases from J, with 18 bases between. Per the germline V gene, CDR1 is SGHRS and CDR2 is YFSETQ. The CDR3 nucleotides read TGCGCCAGCAGCGAAGGGACAACTCAGGTGGAGACCCAGTACTTC. Translating gives CASSEGTTQVETQYF.

This sequence joins TRBV4-1 and TRBJ2-2; possible D gene TRBD1, 7 bases. The germline V gene has CDR1 MGHRA and CDR2 YSYEKL. Trimming removed 6 bases from V and 7 bases from J, with 15 bases in between. The CDR3 totals 14 residues. This CDR3 reads CASRQPGGGGELFF. The CDR3 DNA reads as TGCGCCAGCAGGCAGCCAGGGGGAGGCGGGGAGCTGTTTTTT.